The sequence of this TCR beta chain was determined in a study of cytomegalovirus exposure and HLA in healthy donors. Regarding the study as a whole: A previous analysis found most TCR beta V segments productive roughly 87% or roughly 30% of the time. Association of a missense DCLRE1C variant with TCR beta V- and J-gene trimming was reported in a later analysis.

It was with 60 Vbeta and 13 Jbeta primers that the PCR ran. Clones were read by immunoSEQ multiplex PCR, and TCRdb kept only the in-frame ones, dropping some. The repertoire includes roughly 180,000 clones, 75% to 85% of them detected once, and approximately 1.2% sits in the top ten. After removal of 6 bases from V and 1 base from J, the junction contained 3 bases not matched to a gene. This CDR3 contains 15 residues. Germline CDR1 and CDR2: SNHLY and FYNNEI. About this clone itself: Its specificity is unknown.

The source is a girl aged 2 to 9 in good health and CMV-seropositive. The rearrangement uses TRBV2 and TRBJ2-1; 10 nucleotides line up with TRBD2. The material sequenced was PBMCs. The chain's CDR3 is CASSPLAGSYNEQFF. CDR3 nucleotide sequence: TGTGCCAGCAGCCCACTAGCGGGATCCTACAATGAGCAGTTCTTC.